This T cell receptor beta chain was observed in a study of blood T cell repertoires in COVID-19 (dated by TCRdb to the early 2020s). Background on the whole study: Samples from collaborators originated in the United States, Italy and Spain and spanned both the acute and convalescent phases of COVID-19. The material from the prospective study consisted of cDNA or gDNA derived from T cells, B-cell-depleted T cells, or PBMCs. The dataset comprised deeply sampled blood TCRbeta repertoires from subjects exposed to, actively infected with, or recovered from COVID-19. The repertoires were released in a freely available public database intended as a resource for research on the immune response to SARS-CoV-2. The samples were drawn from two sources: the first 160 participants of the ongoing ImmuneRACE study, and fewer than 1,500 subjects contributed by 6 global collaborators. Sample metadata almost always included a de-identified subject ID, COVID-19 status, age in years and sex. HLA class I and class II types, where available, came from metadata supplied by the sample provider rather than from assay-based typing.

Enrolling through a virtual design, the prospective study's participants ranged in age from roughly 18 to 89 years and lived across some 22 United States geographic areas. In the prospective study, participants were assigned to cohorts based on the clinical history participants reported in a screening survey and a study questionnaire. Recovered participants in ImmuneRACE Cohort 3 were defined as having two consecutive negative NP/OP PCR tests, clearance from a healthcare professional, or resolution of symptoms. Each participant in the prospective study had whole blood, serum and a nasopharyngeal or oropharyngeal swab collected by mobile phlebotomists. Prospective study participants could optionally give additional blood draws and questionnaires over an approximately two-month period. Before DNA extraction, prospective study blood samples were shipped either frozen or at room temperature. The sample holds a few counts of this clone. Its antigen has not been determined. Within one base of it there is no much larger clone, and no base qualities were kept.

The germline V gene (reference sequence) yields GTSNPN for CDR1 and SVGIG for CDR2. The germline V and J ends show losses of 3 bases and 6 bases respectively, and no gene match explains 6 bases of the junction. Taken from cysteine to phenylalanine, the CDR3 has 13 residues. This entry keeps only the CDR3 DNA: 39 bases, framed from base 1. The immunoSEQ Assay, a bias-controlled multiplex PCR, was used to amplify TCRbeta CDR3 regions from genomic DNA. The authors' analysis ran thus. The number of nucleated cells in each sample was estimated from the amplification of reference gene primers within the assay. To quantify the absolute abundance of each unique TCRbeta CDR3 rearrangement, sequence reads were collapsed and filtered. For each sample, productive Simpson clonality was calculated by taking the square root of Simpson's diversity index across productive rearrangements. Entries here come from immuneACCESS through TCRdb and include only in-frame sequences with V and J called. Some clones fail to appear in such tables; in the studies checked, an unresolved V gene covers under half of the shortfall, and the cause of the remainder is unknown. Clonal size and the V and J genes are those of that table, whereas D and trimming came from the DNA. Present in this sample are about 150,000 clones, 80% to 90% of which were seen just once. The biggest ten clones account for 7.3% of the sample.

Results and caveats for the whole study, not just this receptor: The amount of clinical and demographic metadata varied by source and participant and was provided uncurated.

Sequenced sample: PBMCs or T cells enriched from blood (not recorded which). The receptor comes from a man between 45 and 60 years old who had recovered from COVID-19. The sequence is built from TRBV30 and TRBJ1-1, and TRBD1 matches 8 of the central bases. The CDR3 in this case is CAWSVDRGAEAFF. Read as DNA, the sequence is TGTGCCTGGAGCGTCGACAGGGGTGCTGAAGCTTTCTTT. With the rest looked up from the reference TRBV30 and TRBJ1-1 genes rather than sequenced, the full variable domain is SQTIHQWPATLVQPVGSPLSLECTVEGTSNPNLYWYRQAAGRGLQLLFYSVGIGQISSEVPQNLSASRPQDRQFILSSKKLLLSDSGFYLCAWSVDRGAEAFFGQGTRLTVV.